This TCR beta chain comes out of a study of cytomegalovirus exposure and HLA in healthy donors. The study, taken as a whole, reports: Rare TCR sequences predominated, though certain public TCRs were found in many donors. By HLA locus, TCR association rates varied in a later analysis, with DRB1 showing the most and HLA-C the fewest. TCR beta sequences numbering around 15,000 were associated with HLA alleles at 0.05 false discovery rate in a later analysis.

A remark on this clone: Antigen unknown.

Germline assignment: CDR1 SGHDT and CDR2 YYEEEE. Trimming took off 0 bases at V and 3 bases at J, with 10 bases between the two ends. There are 14 residues in the CDR3. Donors consisted of healthy bone marrow donors. The PCR employed 60 Vbeta primers together with 13 Jbeta primers. Method: immunoSEQ multiplex PCR; TCRdb's copy keeps in-frame clones and lacks some. The sample includes over 90,000 clones, 60% to 70% of them seen just once. This rearrangement joins TRBV5-6 to TRBJ2-7, with D possibly being TRBD1 (5 bases). The TCR comes from a woman aged 45-65 years in good health and CMV-seronegative. The sequenced material came from PBMCs. In DNA form, the CDR3 reads TGTGCCAGCAGCTTGGTACAGGCTCTCTACGAGCAGTACTTC. Encoded protein: CASSLVQALYEQYF.